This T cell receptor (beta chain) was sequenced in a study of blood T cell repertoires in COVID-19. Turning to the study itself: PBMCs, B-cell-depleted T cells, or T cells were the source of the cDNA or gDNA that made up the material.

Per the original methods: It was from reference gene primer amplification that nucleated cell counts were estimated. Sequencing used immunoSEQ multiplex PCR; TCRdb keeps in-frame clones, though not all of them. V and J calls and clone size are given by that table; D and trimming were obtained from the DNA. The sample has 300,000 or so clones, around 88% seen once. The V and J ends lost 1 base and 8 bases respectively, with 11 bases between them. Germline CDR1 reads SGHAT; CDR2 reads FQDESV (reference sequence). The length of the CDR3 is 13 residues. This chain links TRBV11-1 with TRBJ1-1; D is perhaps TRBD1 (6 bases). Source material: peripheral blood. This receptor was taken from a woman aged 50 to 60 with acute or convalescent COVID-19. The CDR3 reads CASSLDREGEAFF. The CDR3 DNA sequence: TGTGCCAGCAGCTTAGACAGGGAAGGGGAAGCTTTCTTT.